This T cell receptor beta chain was obtained from a study of T cell responses to AZD1222 COVID-19 vaccine (dated by TCRdb to about 2021). Context from the whole study: A total of 233 trial participants underwent TCR sequencing, of whom 200 to 220 had received two doses of AZD1222 and 26 had received two doses of the MenACWY control vaccine. Trial participants were enrolled by age into 18-55, 56-69 and 70-plus year subgroups, with roughly 150, 30 and 60 TCR-sequenced participants respectively. On the study overall, not on this receptor specifically: Because no day 14 peak-response samples were available, repertoires were characterized only after the peak T cell response. Most participants were white British and females outnumbered males, and the authors suggested that clonal diversity may have been underestimated. CD4 TCRs associated with the vaccine covered the entire spike protein, and the dominant responses were in regions 160-218 and 743-854. Conclusions about previously exposed vaccinees were limited because only 5 or 6 AZD1222 recipients were SARS-CoV-2 seropositive at baseline. Spike-specific TCR breadth and depth rose significantly after two AZD1222 doses compared with day 0 and with MenACWY recipients. In the small 56-69-year group, the increase in depth fell short of significance, most likely because of low power. Nearly half of unique spike-specific TCRs reportedly recognized epitopes outside regions mutated in the B.1.351 and B.1.1.7 variants.

Per the publication, the time point label means: baseline before first vaccination. In light of the paper, this sample's treatment or condition label describes: meningococcal conjugate vaccine given as trial control. Samples from vaccinated people were obtained from the UK trials COV001 and COV002, which included a single-blind randomized controlled phase 2/3 trial of AZD1222 (ChAdOx1 nCoV-19) in healthy adults. For TCRbeta chain sequencing, PBMC samples from trial participants were taken at day 0 and at day 28 after the second dose. Based on the germline V gene, the CDR1 and CDR2 sequences are KGHSH and LQKENI. V loses 3 bases of germline sequence and J loses 0 bases, and the interval between the two ends is 6 bases. Inclusive of the bounding cysteine and phenylalanine, the CDR3 is 14 residues long. Only the CDR3 region is kept as DNA, spanning 42 bases read in frame from base 1. The CDR3 regions of human TCRbeta chains were analyzed by immunosequencing. Under the source paper's analysis protocol: TCRs in the repertoires were compared against a reference library of SARS-CoV-2-specific TCRs that had been generated with the MIRA antigen-specificity platform. Breadth was defined as the fraction of unique TCRs that were SARS-CoV-2-associated. Depth was defined as the fraction of total T cells that were SARS-CoV-2-associated. Using the MIRA data, each spike-specific TCR was assigned both to the spike region to which the TCR was reactive and to a CD4 or CD8 class. Log10-transformed breadth and depth values were compared by one-way ANOVA with Sidak's multiple comparisons tests. What TCRdb holds here is the immuneACCESS table cut down to in-frame rearrangements. Part of the clones is not present; checked against another copy, under half of the missing clones reflect an unresolved V gene, and the others are unexplained. The DNA gave D and trimming, while V, J and clone size come from that table. This sample gives 200,000 or so clones in total; roughly 91% of them show up just once. Roughly 0.99% of the sample rests with the top ten.

Concerning this clone itself: Its antigen is unknown. No base qualities exist here, and no much larger clone lies one base off it. The same CDR3 can be traced to other DNA sequences in this sample.

The sequence derives from an adult in good health. Here the chain combines TRBV18 and TRBJ1-5; the D gene is possibly TRBD1, with 5 bases matching. Here the sequenced sample was peripheral blood, taken on day 0 of MenACWY control vaccination. Here is the DNA: TGTGCCAGCTCACCGACAGATAGCAATCAGCCCCAGCATTTT. Its protein product is CASSPTDSNQPQHF.